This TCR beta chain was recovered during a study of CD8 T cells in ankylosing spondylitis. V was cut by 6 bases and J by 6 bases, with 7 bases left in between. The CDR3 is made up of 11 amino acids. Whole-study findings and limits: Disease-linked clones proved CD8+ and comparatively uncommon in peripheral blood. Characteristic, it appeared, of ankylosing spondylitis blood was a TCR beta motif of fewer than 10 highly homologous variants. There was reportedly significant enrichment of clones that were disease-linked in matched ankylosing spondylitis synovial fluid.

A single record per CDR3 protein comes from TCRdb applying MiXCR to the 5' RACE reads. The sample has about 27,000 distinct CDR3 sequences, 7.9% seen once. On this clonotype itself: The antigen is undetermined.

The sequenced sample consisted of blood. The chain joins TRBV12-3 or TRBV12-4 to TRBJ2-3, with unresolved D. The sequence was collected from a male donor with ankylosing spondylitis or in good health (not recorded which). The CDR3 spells CASSRVDTQYF. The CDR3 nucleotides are TGTGCCAGCAGCCGGGTCGATACGCAGTATTTT.